One T cell receptor beta chain is described in this entry. The antigen remains unidentified. The RNA, roughly 0.5 to 1 ug, was put through reverse transcription using random hexamers. Amplification of the TCR beta CDR3 was carried out by immunoSEQ multiplex PCR, which spanned a total of 54 Vbeta and 13 Jbeta segments. One entry per CDR3 protein results from TCRdb running MiXCR on the immunoSEQ multiplex PCR reads. Of about 180,000 distinct CDR3 sequences in the sample, about 95% were seen once. This entry comes from a study of CD8 T cells in Susac syndrome. On the study more broadly: When blood was drawn, patients with Susac syndrome were on intravenous immunoglobulin alone, on corticosteroids, or therapy-naive.

Regarding the study as a whole: The authors found no clonal expansion in Susac syndrome CD4+ T cell repertoires.

This TCR derives from a human donor with Susac syndrome. The sample consisted of CD4+ T cells from PBMCs.

The CDR3 DNA reads TGTGCCAGCAGCGCCCAACCTCAGGGCGATCAGCCCCAGCATTTT. Protein sequence: CASSAQPQGDQPQHF. The chain links TRBV9 to TRBJ1-5; D is perhaps TRBD1 (5 bases). The CDR3 is 15 amino acids. Germline lookup yields CDR1 SGDLS and CDR2 YYNGEE. Trimming left V 3 bases short and J 5 bases short, with 15 bases between.